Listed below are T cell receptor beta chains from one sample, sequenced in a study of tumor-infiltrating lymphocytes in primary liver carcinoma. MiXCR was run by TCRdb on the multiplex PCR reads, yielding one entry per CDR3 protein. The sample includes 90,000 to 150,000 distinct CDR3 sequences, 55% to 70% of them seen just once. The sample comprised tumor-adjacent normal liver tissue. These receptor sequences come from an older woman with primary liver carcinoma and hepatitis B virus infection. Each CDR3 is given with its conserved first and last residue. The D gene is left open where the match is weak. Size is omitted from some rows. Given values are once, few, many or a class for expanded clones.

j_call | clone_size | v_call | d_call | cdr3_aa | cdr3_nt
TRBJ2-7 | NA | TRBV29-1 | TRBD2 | CSVGGTSSYAQYF | TGCAGCGTGGGGGGGACTAGCAGCTACGCGCAGTACTTC
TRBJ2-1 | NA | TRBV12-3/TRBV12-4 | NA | CAGSKPPRTRGLDEQFF | TGTGCCGGCAGCAAACCCCCACGTACTAGGGGTCTGGATGAACAGTTCTTC
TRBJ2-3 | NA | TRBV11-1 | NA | CASGLRQRTGVSHF | TGTGCCAGCGGCTTAAGGCAACGTACGGGAGTGTCTCACTTT
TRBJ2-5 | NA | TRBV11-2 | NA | CASDLAETQYF | TGTGCCAGCGACTTAGCAGAGACCCAGTACTTC
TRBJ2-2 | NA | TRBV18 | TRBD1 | CASSQGATNTGELFF | TGTGCCAGCTCACAGGGGGCGACGAACACCGGGGAGCTGTTTTTT
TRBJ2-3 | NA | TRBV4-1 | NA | CASRPSGIDTQYF | TGCGCCTCAAGGCCTTCCGGCATAGATACGCAGTATTTT
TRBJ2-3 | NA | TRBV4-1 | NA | CANSQLAGANTQYF | TGCGCCAACAGCCAGCTGGCAGGGGCAAATACGCAGTATTTT
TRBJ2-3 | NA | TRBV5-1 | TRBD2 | CAGNSSRGEDTQYF | TGCGCCGGCAACTCGAGCCGGGGGGAGGATACGCAGTATTTT
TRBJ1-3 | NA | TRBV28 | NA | CASSPSGSGNTIYF | TGTGCCAGCAGTCCTTCGGGCTCTGGAAACACCATATATTTT
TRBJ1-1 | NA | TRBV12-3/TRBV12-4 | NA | CCSSSRPGVKAFF | TGTTGCAGCAGTTCTCGGCCAGGGGTGAAAGCTTTCTTT
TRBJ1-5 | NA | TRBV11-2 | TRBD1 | CASGCGQGDNQPLHF | TGTGCCAGCGGCTGTGGACAGGGGGACAATCAGCCCCTGCATTTT
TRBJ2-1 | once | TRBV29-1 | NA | CSLEDYDKGAEQFF | TGCAGCCTTGAGGACTATGATAAAGGTGCTGAGCAGTTCTTC
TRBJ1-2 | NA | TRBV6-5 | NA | CTSSSQGVSYGYTF | TGTACCAGCAGTTCCCAGGGAGTGAGCTATGGCTACACCTTC
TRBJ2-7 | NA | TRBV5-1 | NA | CASTTTIGSSYEQYF | TGCGCCAGCACCACGACTATCGGGAGCTCCTACGAGCAGTACTTC
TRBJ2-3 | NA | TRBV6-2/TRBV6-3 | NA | CLSIHRGRVTDTQYF | TGTCTCAGCATCCATCGAGGCAGGGTGACAGATACGCAGTATTTT
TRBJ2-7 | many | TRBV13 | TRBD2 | CASSRIPGLAVGAYEQYF | TGTGCCAGCAGCAGAATACCGGGACTAGCGGTCGGGGCCTACGAGCAGTACTTC
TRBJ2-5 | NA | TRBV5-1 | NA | CASRRTGERQETQYF | TGCGCCAGCAGGCGAACGGGAGAACGGCAAGAGACCCAGTACTTC
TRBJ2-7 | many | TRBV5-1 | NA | CASSLYGSSYEQYF | TGCGCCAGCAGCTTATACGGCAGCTCCTACGAGCAGTACTTC
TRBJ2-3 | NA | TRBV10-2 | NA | CASGSMFDQPQYF | TGCGCCAGCGGTTCAATGTTTGATCAGCCCCAGTATTTT
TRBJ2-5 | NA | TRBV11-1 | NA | CAGSLGLDASLETQYF | TGCGCCGGCAGCTTAGGATTGGACGCCTCACTAGAAACCCAGTACTTC
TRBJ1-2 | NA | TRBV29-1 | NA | CNVDRNYGYTF | TGCAACGTTGACAGGAACTACGGCTACACCTTC
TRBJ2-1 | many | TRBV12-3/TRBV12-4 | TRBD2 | CASSAGLAGVGPRLNEQFF | TGTGCCAGCAGTGCGGGACTAGCGGGAGTTGGTCCCCGTCTCAATGAGCAGTTCTTC
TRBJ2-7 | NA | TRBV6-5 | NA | CANSYSPSTNEQYF | TGTGCCAACAGTTACTCCCCTAGCACTAATGAGCAGTACTTC
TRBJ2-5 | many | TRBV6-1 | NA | CASSGSLGGQETQYF | TGTGCCAGCAGTGGTTCCCTAGGCGGGCAAGAGACCCAGTACTTC
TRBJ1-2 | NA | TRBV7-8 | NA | CVSSLGDRSVGYTF | TGTGTCAGCAGCTTAGGCGACAGGTCCGTAGGCTACACCTTC
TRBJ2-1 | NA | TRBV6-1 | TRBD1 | CASSTGALGSVQFF | TGTGCCAGCAGTACAGGGGCTCTCGGATCTGTGCAGTTCTTC
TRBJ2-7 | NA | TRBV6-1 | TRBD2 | CASSSGSGGWYYEQYF | TGTGCCAGCAGTTCCGGATCGGGGGGATGGTACTACGAGCAGTACTTC
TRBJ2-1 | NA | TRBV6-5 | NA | CSSSYLRGRGEQFF | TGTTCCAGCAGTTACTTGCGGGGTAGGGGGGAGCAGTTCTTC
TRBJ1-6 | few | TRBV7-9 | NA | CASSLYSNSPLHF | TGTGCCAGCAGCTTATACAGCAATTCACCCCTCCACTTT
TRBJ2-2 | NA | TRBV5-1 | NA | CASKPLFRGTGELFF | TGCGCCAGCAAACCCCTATTCCGGGGGACCGGGGAGCTGTTTTTT
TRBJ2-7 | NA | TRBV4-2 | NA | CAISQRVGSYEQYF | TGTGCCATCAGCCAAAGGGTCGGGTCATACGAGCAGTACTTC
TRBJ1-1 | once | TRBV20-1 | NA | CSARSSQGQNRGTEAFF | TGCAGTGCTAGATCCAGCCAAGGACAGAACCGTGGCACTGAAGCTTTCTTT
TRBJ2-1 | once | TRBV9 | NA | CASSVDGLSYNEQFF | TGTGCCAGCAGCGTAGACGGGCTCTCGTACAATGAGCAGTTCTTC
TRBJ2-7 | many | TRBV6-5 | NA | CASSPQGREQYF | TGTGCCAGCAGTCCCCAGGGCCGCGAGCAGTACTTC
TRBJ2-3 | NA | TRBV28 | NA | CASSLSKDRQYF | TGTGCCAGCAGTTTATCGAAGGATAGGCAGTATTTT
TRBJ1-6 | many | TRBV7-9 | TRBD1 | CASSFTDRASPLHF | TGTGCCAGCAGCTTCACCGACAGGGCTTCACCCCTCCACTTT
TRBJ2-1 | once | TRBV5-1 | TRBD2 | CANSLAGRGNNEQFF | TGCGCCAACAGCTTGGCGGGGAGGGGAAACAATGAGCAGTTCTTC
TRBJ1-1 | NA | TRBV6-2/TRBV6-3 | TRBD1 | CASSPWDRGFTEALF | TGCGCCAGCAGTCCCTGGGACAGGGGGTTCACTGAAGCTCTCTTT
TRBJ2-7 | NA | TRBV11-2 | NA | CTSSLYHFAGRFHEQYF | TGTACCAGCAGCTTATATCACTTCGCAGGGAGATTTCACGAGCAGTACTTC
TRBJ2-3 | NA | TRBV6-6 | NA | CASSQQDSTDTQCF | TGTGCCAGCAGTCAACAGGATTCTACAGATACGCAGTGTTTT
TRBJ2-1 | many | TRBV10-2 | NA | CASSESKVYTYNEQFF | TGCGCCAGCAGTGAGTCGAAGGTCTACACCTACAATGAGCAGTTCTTC
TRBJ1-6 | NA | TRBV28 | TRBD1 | CASNNRGVVLAPLHF | TGTGCCAGCAATAACAGGGGGGTTGTATTGGCACCCCTCCACTTT
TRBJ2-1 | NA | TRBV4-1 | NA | CTSSHVTGVGEQSF | TGCACCAGCAGCCATGTCACAGGCGTAGGTGAGCAGTCCTTC
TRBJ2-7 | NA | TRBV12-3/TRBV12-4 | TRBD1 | CASSPGDRTYGQYF | TGTGCCAGTAGCCCTGGGGACAGAACCTACGGGCAGTACTTC
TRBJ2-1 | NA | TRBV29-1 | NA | CNAEDRDSRTYNEQFF | TGCAACGCTGAAGATCGGGACTCCCGAACCTACAATGAGCAGTTCTTC
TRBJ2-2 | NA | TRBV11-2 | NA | CASSFNRASVNTGELSF | TGTGCCAGCAGCTTTAATAGGGCTAGCGTGAACACCGGGGAGCTGTCTTTC
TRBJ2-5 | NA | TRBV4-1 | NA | CASSLEIQGTQYF | TGCGCCAGCAGCCTGGAGATCCAAGGGACCCAGTACTTC